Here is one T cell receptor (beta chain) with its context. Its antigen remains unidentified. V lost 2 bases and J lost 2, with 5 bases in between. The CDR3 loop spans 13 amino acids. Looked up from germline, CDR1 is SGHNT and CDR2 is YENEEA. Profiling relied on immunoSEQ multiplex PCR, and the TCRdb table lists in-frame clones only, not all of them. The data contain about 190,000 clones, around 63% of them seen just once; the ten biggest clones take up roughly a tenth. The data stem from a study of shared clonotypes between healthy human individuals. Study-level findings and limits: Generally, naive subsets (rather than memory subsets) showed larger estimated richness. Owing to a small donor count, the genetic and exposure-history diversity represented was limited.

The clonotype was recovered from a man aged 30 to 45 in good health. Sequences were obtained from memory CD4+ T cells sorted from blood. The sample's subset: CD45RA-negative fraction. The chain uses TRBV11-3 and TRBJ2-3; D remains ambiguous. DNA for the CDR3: TGTGCCAGCAGCTTACGCTTCACAGATACGCAGTATTTT. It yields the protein CASSLRFTDTQYF. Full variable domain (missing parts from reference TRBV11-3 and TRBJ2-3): EAGVVQSPRYKIIEKKQPVAFWCNPISGHNTLYWYLQNLGQGPELLIRYENEEAVDDSQLPKDRFSAERLKGVDSTLKIQPAELGDSAVYLCASSLRFTDTQYFGPGTRLTVL.